The text below deals with one T cell receptor (beta chain). Its antigen is undetermined. Some clones are missing from TCRdb's copy, which holds only in-frame ones; the method was immunoSEQ multiplex PCR. Among about 98,000 clones listed, about 81% were seen once. The sample originates from a study of radiotherapy plus CTLA-4 blockade in lung cancer. Study results and limitations: After radiotherapy and ipilimumab, tumor-derived clones expanded in peripheral blood.

The study gave focal radiation plus ipilimumab CTLA-4 blockade to patients with chemo-refractory metastatic non-small-cell lung cancer. Here the sequenced sample was peripheral blood, taken from a patient treated with radiotherapy plus ipilimumab. The receptor was derived from a human donor with non-small cell lung cancer who had a partial response to radiotherapy plus ipilimumab.

Written as DNA, the CDR3 is TGTGCCAGCAGCCAACTTAGTCCCCGGAGACAGCTCACCGGGGAGCTGTTTTTT. Protein: CASSQLSPRRQLTGELFF. This chain uses TRBV14 with TRBJ2-2; a possible D gene is TRBD1 (5 bases). V lost 2 bases, J lost 4 bases, and 20 bases lay in between. CDR3 length: 18 amino acids. CDR1 SGHDN and CDR2 FVKESK come from the germline V gene.